This T cell receptor (beta chain) derives from a study of blood T cell repertoires in COVID-19 (dated by TCRdb to between 2020 and 2021). Turning to the overall study: The collaborator samples originated in the United States, Italy and Spain and spanned the acute and convalescent phases of COVID-19. The material from the prospective study consisted of cDNA or gDNA derived from T cells, B-cell-depleted T cells, or PBMCs. Subjects who had been exposed to COVID-19, were actively infected with it, or had recovered from it provided the deeply sampled blood TCRbeta repertoires that made up the dataset. The repertoires were released in a freely available public database intended as a resource for research on the immune response to SARS-CoV-2. Samples came from the ongoing ImmuneRACE study (first 160 participants) plus 1,254 subjects from 6 global collaborators. The sample metadata nearly always contained a de-identified subject ID, COVID-19 status, age in years and sex. Where available, HLA class I and class II types were obtained from metadata supplied by the sample provider rather than from assay-based typing. Broader findings and caveats from the paper: Clinical and demographic metadata were provided uncurated, with the amount varying by source and participant.

The collaborating institutions used their own protocols to collect whole blood in K2EDTA tubes. Collaborator samples were shipped for TCRbeta analysis as frozen whole blood, isolated PBMCs, or DNA extracted from either sample type. About this clone: Its antigen is currently not known. No base quality information exists; no much larger clone differs at one position.

The immunoSEQ Assay, a bias-controlled multiplex PCR, was used to amplify TCRbeta CDR3 regions from genomic DNA. In the paper's pipeline: The number of nucleated cells in each sample was estimated from the amplification of reference gene primers within the assay. To quantify the absolute abundance of each unique TCRbeta CDR3 rearrangement, sequence reads were collapsed and filtered. For each sample, productive Simpson clonality was calculated as the square root of Simpson's diversity index across productive rearrangements. What TCRdb holds here is the immuneACCESS table cut down to in-frame rearrangements. Part of the clones is not present; checked against another copy, under half of the missing clones reflect an unresolved V gene, and the others are unexplained. V and J calls and clone size follow that table, whereas D and trimming were derived from the DNA. Across this sample there are under 45,000 clones, with about 87% seen only once. The top ten clones comprise about 9.8% of the sample.

CDR1 and CDR2 are read off the germline V gene (reference sequence) as MNHEY and SMNVEV. The germline ends are 15 bases apart after V is trimmed by 5 bases and J by 3 bases. Reading from cysteine to phenylalanine, the CDR3 counts 15 amino acids. The entry retains the CDR3 DNA only, 45 bases that are in frame from base 1. In this chain, TRBV27 is recombined with TRBJ2-3; a tentative D call is TRBD2 (6 bases match). The source of this sequence is a human donor in a cohort sampled during active COVID-19. Sequencing was carried out using peripheral blood. In nucleotide form, the sequence is TGTGCCAGCAGTCCGCGCCGTGGAGGGACAGATACGCAGTATTTT. This translates into CASSPRRGGTDTQYF.